These 13 T cell receptor beta chains originate from one sample sequenced in a study of shared clonotypes between healthy human individuals. Here immunoSEQ multiplex PCR was the method, and the copy in TCRdb shows in-frame clones only, minus some. This table holds around 370,000 clones, about 96% found once. Sequencing used memory CD8+ T cells sorted from blood. Subset given: CD45RO+ cells pooled with CCR7-negative TemRA cells. Receptors were obtained from a man younger than 45 in good health.

The chain is built from TRBV19 and TRBJ1-4, with D possibly being TRBD1 (5 bases). The V gene lost 2 bases and the J gene lost 14 bases, with 15 bases spanning the gap. Germline CDR1 LNHDA, CDR2 SQIVND (reference sequence). The CDR3 spans 13 residues. The chain's CDR3 is CASSIIQGKRLFF. Here the CDR3 DNA reads TGTGCCAGTAGTATAATTCAGGGAAAAAGGCTGTTTTTT.

The V call is TRBV4-2, the J call TRBJ1-1; unclear D gene. The CDR3 runs 14 residues. Germline values: CDR1 LGHNA, CDR2 YNFKEQ. Deletions cut 0 bases from V and 7 bases from J, with 12 bases between. Written as DNA, the CDR3 is TGTGCCAGCAGCCAAGAAAAGGGTAGGATTGAAGCTTTCTTT. Protein sequence: CASSQEKGRIEAFF.

CDR3 loop: CASARGNEQFF. CDR3 nucleotides: TGCGCCAGCGCCCGTGGGAATGAGCAGTTCTTC. The chain carries TRBV5-1 and TRBJ2-1; D uncertain. Trimming stripped 7 bases from V and 7 bases from J, with 9 bases between. The CDR3 sequence is 11 residues long. Germline V gives CDR1 SGHRS, CDR2 YFSETQ.

CDR3 DNA: TGTGCCAGCAGCCTCGTCGGGACTAGCGGGATAGGTAGCGAGCAGTACTTC. Encoded protein: CASSLVGTSGIGSEQYF. V and J are TRBV7-2 and TRBJ2-7; TRBD2 aligns across 13 bases. The V and J ends lost 5 bases and 6 bases, in that order; junction bases with no gene match: 13. The CDR3 length is 17 residues. The germline V gene encodes CDR1 SGHTA and CDR2 FQGNSA.

Notes on this clone: Other DNA sequences in the same sample also yield this CDR3. This chain uses TRBV28 with TRBJ2-7; possible D gene TRBD2, 6 bases. This CDR3 spans 11 amino acids. V gave up 6 bases and J gave up 3 bases, with 6 bases separating them. CDR1 and CDR2 (germline): MDHEN, SYDVKM. The CDR3 is CASRRDYEQYF. The CDR3 DNA sequence: TGTGCCAGCAGGCGGGACTACGAGCAGTACTTC. The full variable domain, with the rest looked up from reference TRBV28 and TRBJ2-7, is DVKVTQSSRYLVKRTGEKVFLECVQDMDHENMFWYRQDPGLGLRLIYFSYDVKMKEKGDIPEGYSVSREKKERFSLILESASTNQTSMYLCASRRDYEQYFGPGTRLTVT.

The chain combines TRBV28 with TRBJ2-3; tentatively, D is TRBD2 (6 bases). The CDR3 is 14 residues long. The germline CDR1 and CDR2 sequences are MDHEN and SYDVKM. V shed 7 bases and J shed 2 bases, with 13 bases lying between them. The CDR3 sequence: CASTGTPFTDTQYF. In DNA form, the CDR3 reads TGTGCCAGCACCGGGACTCCTTTCACAGATACGCAGTATTTT.

This clone was observed once. The chain employs TRBV6-5 and TRBJ2-2; maybe TRBD2 (5 bases). V lost 2 bases to trimming and J lost 7 bases, with 8 bases between them. In germline, CDR1 is MNHEY, CDR2 SVGAGI. CDR3 length: 13 amino acids. CDR3: CASSYAGSGELFF. CDR3 DNA sequence: TGTGCCAGCAGTTACGCGGGCAGCGGGGAGCTGTTTTTT.

The chain uses TRBV7-2 and TRBJ2-7, with a tentative D call TRBD2 (5 bases). The CDR3 spans 17 residues. From germline, CDR1 is SGHTA and CDR2 FQGNSA. The V end lost 4 bases, the J end lost 6 bases, and 25 bases lay between the germline ends. As DNA, the CDR3 is TGTGCCAGCAGCTCCTCGCGGGCCGTTTGGAGAGGAGGCGAGCAGTACTTC. As protein: CASSSSRAVWRGGEQYF.

The CDR3 loop is CASSYGQGGLNRYQETQYF. The CDR3 nucleotides are TGTGCCAGCAGCTACGGACAGGGAGGTTTGAATCGGTACCAAGAGACCCAGTACTTC. This chain joins TRBV7-9 and TRBJ2-5; 8 bases agree with TRBD1. This CDR3 contains 19 residues. Germline values: CDR1 SEHNR, CDR2 FQNEAQ (reference sequence). The trim removed 4 bases at V and 0 bases at J, leaving 16 bases unmatched. The full variable domain, completed using reference TRBV7-9 and TRBJ2-5, is DTGVSQNPRHKITKRGQNVTFRCDPISEHNRLYWYRQTLGQGPEFLTYFQNEAQLEKSRLLSDRFSAERPKGSFSTLEIQRTEQGDSAMYLCASSYGQGGLNRYQETQYFGPGTRLLVL.

As DNA, the CDR3 is TGTGCCAGCAGTTACCTAGCGGGGGTCACCTACAATGAGCAGTTCTTC. As protein: CASSYLAGVTYNEQFF. The rearrangement links TRBV6-5 to TRBJ2-1, with 10 positions matching TRBD2. The CDR3 totals 16 residues. CDR1 is MNHEY and CDR2 is SVGAGI in the germline V gene. The V segment lost 2 bases and the J segment 2 bases; nucleotides outside the gene matches: 3.

CDR3 region: CASSQDPGSISGSRGYNEQFF. DNA for the CDR3: TGTGCCAGCAGCCAAGATCCTGGGAGTATTAGCGGGAGCAGGGGGTACAATGAGCAGTTCTTC. This sequence joins TRBV4-2 and TRBJ2-1, with 9 nucleotides matching TRBD2. Germline loops: CDR1 LGHNA, CDR2 YNFKEQ. J gave up 4 bases and V 0 bases, and 19 bases lay outside the gene matches. CDR3 length equals 21 residues.

The chain carries TRBV19 and TRBJ1-2; the D gene is possibly TRBD1 (6 bases). V lost 7 bases to trimming and J lost 4 bases, with 16 bases between them. From germline, CDR1 is LNHDA and CDR2 SQIVND (reference sequence). The CDR3 runs 14 residues. The CDR3 bases are TGTGCCAGTACCCAAGGGGGAGTACCCTATGGCTACACCTTC. Translating gives CASTQGGVPYGYTF.

Written as DNA, the CDR3 is TGTGCCAGCAGCTCCTTGCGGGCGAGCAGCAGTGAGCAGTTCTTC. This sequence encodes CASSSLRASSSEQFF. The chain carries TRBV27 and TRBJ2-1; a weak D match, TRBD2 (5 bases). V was clipped by 6 bases and J by 9 bases, with 21 bases between them. Germline V lookup: CDR1 MNHEY, CDR2 SMNVEV (reference sequence). The length of the CDR3 is 15 residues.